This T cell receptor (beta chain) came from a study of shared clonotypes between healthy human individuals. Assay: immunoSEQ multiplex PCR; the TCRdb copy retains only in-frame clones and omits some. The profile shows under 1,900,000 clones, approximately 98.5% of them singletons. The germline CDR1 and CDR2 sequences are SGHDN and FVKESK. The V end was cut by 3 bases, the J end by 9 bases, with 11 bases between. The CDR3 is 13 amino acids. The receptor's source is a man younger than 40 in good health. The sample was naive CD4+ T cells sorted from blood. Sample subset: CD45RA+ positively selected. V gene TRBV14 combines with J gene TRBJ1-4, with D unresolved. The DNA of the CDR3 is TGTGCCAGCAGCCATGATCAGCTTCAAAAACTGTTTTTT. Its protein is CASSHDQLQKLFF.